This TCR beta chain was sequenced in a study of blood T cell repertoires in COVID-19. Study in general: Sources were T cells, B-cell-depleted T cells, or PBMCs; the material itself was cDNA or gDNA.

Measured with immunoSEQ multiplex PCR; TCRdb has only the in-frame clones, and not every one. Of over 250,000 clones listed, roughly nine tenths are singletons. Germline lookup yields CDR1 SGHVS and CDR2 FQNEAQ. Trimming took 0 bases from V and 2 from J, leaving 12 bases between them. This CDR3 has 16 amino acids. The sample taken for sequencing was peripheral blood. The TCR sequence derives from a man between 50 and 59 years old with acute or convalescent COVID-19. The chain is built from TRBV7-8 and TRBJ2-3; no definite D call. CDR3 DNA sequence: TGTGCCAGCAGCTTAGCTGATTCCGGGTACACAGATACGCAGTATTTT. The encoded protein is CASSLADSGYTDTQYF.